Listed below are T cell receptor beta chains from one sample, sequenced in a study of CD8+ T cells in alopecia areata. Here immunoSEQ multiplex PCR was the method, and the copy in TCRdb shows in-frame clones only, minus some. In the table there are about 99,000 clones, 55% of which are singletons. Sequenced: CD4+ T cells sorted from blood. Source of these receptors: a human donor in good health. Both conserved end residues are part of each CDR3. The order of the fields is clone size, D gene, V gene, J gene, CDR3 DNA, CDR3 protein. A D gene is named only where the DNA matches it firmly. A row's size may be missing; if present it is once, few, many or a size class.

once	NA	TRBV28	TRBJ1-2	TGTGCCAGCAGGACAGGCTATGGCTACACCTTC	CASRTGYGYTF
NA	TRBD1	TRBV29-1	TRBJ1-2	TGCAGCGTCGCGGGACAGGGGGGATATGGCTACACCTTC	CSVAGQGGYGYTF
few	NA	TRBV5-1	TRBJ1-2	TGCGCCAGCAGCTTCGGGACATCTTCTAACTATGGCTACACCTTC	CASSFGTSSNYGYTF
NA	TRBD1	TRBV30	TRBJ2-2	TGTGCCTGGAGGGGACAGGCGACCGGGGAGCTGTTTTTT	CAWRGQATGELFF
NA	TRBD2	TRBV30	TRBJ2-5	TGTGCCTGGAGCTTAACGGGACTAGCACAAGAGACCCAGTACTTC	CAWSLTGLAQETQYF
NA	NA	TRBV4-2	TRBJ2-7	TGTGCCAGCAGCCAAGCCCTGAGCTCCTACGAGCAGTACTTC	CASSQALSSYEQYF
NA	TRBD1	TRBV7-8	TRBJ2-7	TGTGCCAGCAGCTTAACACCCGGACAGGGGGGGTACGAGCAGTACTTC	CASSLTPGQGGYEQYF
NA	NA	TRBV15	TRBJ2-5	TGTGCCACCAGCAGGTACCAAGAGACCCAGTACTTC	CATSRYQETQYF
NA	NA	TRBV4-1	TRBJ2-7	TGCGCCAGCAGAACCGACAGGGAGACCGGGGGGCAGTACTTC	CASRTDRETGGQYF
NA	NA	TRBV29-1	TRBJ2-5	TGCAGCGTTGGACGTTCGACAGAGACCCAGTACTTC	CSVGRSTETQYF
few	TRBD1	TRBV7-2	TRBJ1-2	TGTGCCAGCAGCTTAGATTTCCGGCAGGGGGTATATGGCTACACCTTC	CASSLDFRQGVYGYTF
NA	NA	TRBV30	TRBJ2-7	TGTGCCTGGAGTTCGACGCGGGTTTCCGAGCAGTACTTC	CAWSSTRVSEQYF
NA	NA	TRBV7-2	TRBJ2-5	TGTGCCAGCAGCTTAAACGGGGGAGACCAAGAGACCCAGTACTTC	CASSLNGGDQETQYF
once	NA	TRBV29-1	TRBJ2-7	TGCAGCGTCTCCGGGGGCAGGTCCTACGAGCAGTACTTC	CSVSGGRSYEQYF
few	NA	TRBV6-1	TRBJ1-2	TGTGCCAGCGCGATAAGGGCAGGCTATGGCTACACCTTC	CASAIRAGYGYTF
few	TRBD1	TRBV6-5	TRBJ2-5	TGTGCCAGCAGGATCTACCACAGGGGGGCTGGGACCCAGTACTTC	CASRIYHRGAGTQYF
few	NA	TRBV19	TRBJ1-1	TGTGCCAGTAGGGGCTGGAGGGAACGGGCTGAAGCTTTCTTT	CASRGWRERAEAFF